This T cell receptor beta chain was retrieved from a study of radiotherapy plus CTLA-4 blockade in lung cancer (dated by TCRdb to 2016 to 2019). Study-wide context: Objective responses occurred in 18% of enrolled patients, and around 30% achieved disease control.

V lost 1 base and J lost 8 bases, and the count of bases not matched to a germline gene is 11. Taken from cysteine to phenylalanine, the CDR3 has 16 residues. Only the CDR3 DNA stays, 48 bases, in frame from base 1. CDR1 and CDR2 were assigned from the germline V gene as SQVTM and ANQGSEA. The method behind the library was the immunoSEQ multiplex PCR assay. The immuneACCESS repertoire file appears here via TCRdb, limited to in-frame rearrangements. These files lack a portion of the clones; in checked studies, under half of the deficit traces to unresolved V genes, and the cause of the others is not known. This sample is represented by 80,000 to 100,000 clones; around 79% of them were singletons. Clones ranked in the top ten supply 2.8% of the sample. The study evaluated CTLA-4 blockade (ipilimumab) given together with focal radiation therapy in patients who had chemo-refractory metastatic non-small-cell lung cancer.

Study-wide findings and limitations: Early dynamic changes in blood T cell clones, together with increased serum interferon-beta after radiation, were reported as the strongest predictors of response. After treatment with radiotherapy and ipilimumab, TCR clones that originated in tumors expanded in peripheral blood.

To note about this clone: Its cognate antigen has yet to be identified. One base away there is no much larger clone; base qualities are not given.

The V and J genes are TRBV29-1 and TRBJ2-1, and 10 junction bases match TRBD2. This specimen was peripheral blood, taken from a patient treated with radiotherapy plus ipilimumab. This sequence originates from a human donor with non-small cell lung cancer who had a partial response to radiotherapy plus ipilimumab. Some clones in this sample may be carry-over from other donors' samples. The DNA sequence reads TGCAGCGTTGAAGTGGTAGCGGGGGGTACTTCGCATGAGCAGTTCTTC. This sequence encodes CSVEVVAGGTSHEQFF.